This T cell receptor beta chain was obtained from a study of T cells after yellow fever vaccination. Study-wide results and limits: The booster saw the reappearance of most primary-vaccination clones (approximately 96% CD4, 88% CD8). There was a possibility that FACS-sorted repertoires contained abundant clonotypes contaminating from the bulk population.

On this clonotype itself: Antigen unknown.

5'RACE template switching produced TCR cDNA carrying a universal primer site and UMIs. TCRdb independently ran MiXCR on the 5' RACE reads; one entry per CDR3 protein. The table shows over 300,000 distinct CDR3 sequences, with over 3.5% occurring only once. Germline values: CDR1 SGHAT, CDR2 FQNNGV. The CDR3 length is 12 residues. Trimming cost V 2 bases and J 4 bases, with 5 bases left between them. The sequencing here drew on PBMCs, taken 5 days after the yellow fever booster vaccination. The chain uses TRBV11-2 and TRBJ1-2; D remains ambiguous. This receptor was taken from a man younger than 35 who received the YFV17D yellow fever vaccine. The CDR3 DNA reads as TGTGCCAGCAGCTTATCCATCTATGGCTACACCTTC. This sequence encodes CASSLSIYGYTF.